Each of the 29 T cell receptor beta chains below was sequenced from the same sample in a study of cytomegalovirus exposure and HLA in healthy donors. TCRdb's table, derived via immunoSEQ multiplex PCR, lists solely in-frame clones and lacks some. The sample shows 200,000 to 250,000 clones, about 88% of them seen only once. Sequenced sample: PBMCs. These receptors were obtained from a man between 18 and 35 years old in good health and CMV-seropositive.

CDR3: CASSGRRGLSTEAFF. Written as DNA, the CDR3 is TGTGCCAGCAGTGGTCGTAGGGGGTTGTCCACCGAAGCTTTCTTT. V and J are TRBV2 and TRBJ1-1, with D tentatively TRBD1 (6 bases). Trimming removed 4 bases from V and 8 bases from J, with 20 bases in between. The CDR3 length is 15 residues. The V gene's germline CDR1 is SNHLY and CDR2 FYNNEI. Together with reference TRBV2 and TRBJ1-1, the CDR3 gives the full variable domain: EPEVTQTPSHQVTQMGQEVILRCVPISNHLYFYWYRQILGQKVEFLVSFYNNEISEKSEIFDDQFSVERPDGSNFTLKIRSTKLEDSAMYFCASSGRRGLSTEAFFGQGTRLTVV.

The CDR3 here is CASSQEGGAVYNEQFF. The CDR3 DNA follows: TGCGCCAGCAGCCAAGAAGGCGGGGCGGTATACAATGAGCAGTTCTTC. The chain has TRBV4-1 and TRBJ2-1; possible D gene TRBD2, 6 bases. Germline CDR1 and CDR2: MGHRA and YSYEKL. The ends were cut back, 0 bases at V and 4 bases at J, with 13 bases in the middle. The CDR3 runs to 16 residues.

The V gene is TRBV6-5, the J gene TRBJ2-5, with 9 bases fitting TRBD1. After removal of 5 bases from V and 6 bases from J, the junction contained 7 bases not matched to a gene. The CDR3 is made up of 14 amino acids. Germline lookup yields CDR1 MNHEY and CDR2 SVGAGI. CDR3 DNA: TGTGCCAGCAGTACCTGGACAGGGGAGCAGACCCAGTACTTC. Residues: CASSTWTGEQTQYF.

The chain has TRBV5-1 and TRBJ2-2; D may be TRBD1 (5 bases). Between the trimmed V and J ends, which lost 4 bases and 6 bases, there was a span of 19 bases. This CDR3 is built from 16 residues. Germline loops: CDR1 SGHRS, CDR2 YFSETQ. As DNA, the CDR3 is TGCGCCAGCAGCGTAGACAGTTTGGGTAATGCCGGGGAGCTGTTTTTT. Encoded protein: CASSVDSLGNAGELFF.

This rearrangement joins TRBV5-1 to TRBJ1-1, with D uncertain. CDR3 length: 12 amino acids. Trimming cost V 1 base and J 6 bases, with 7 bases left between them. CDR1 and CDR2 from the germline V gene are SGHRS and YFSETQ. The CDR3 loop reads CASSLTRSEAFF. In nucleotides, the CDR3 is TGCGCCAGCAGCTTGACGAGGTCTGAAGCTTTCTTT.

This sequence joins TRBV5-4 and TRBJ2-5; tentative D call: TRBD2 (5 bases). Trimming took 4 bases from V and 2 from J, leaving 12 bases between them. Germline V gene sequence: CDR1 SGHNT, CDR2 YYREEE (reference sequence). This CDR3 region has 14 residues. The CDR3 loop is CASSALRGQETQYF. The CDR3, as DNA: TGTGCCAGCAGCGCTCTGCGAGGGCAAGAGACCCAGTACTTC. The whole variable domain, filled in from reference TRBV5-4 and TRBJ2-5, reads ETGVTQSPTHLIKTRGQQVTLRCSSQSGHNTVSWYQQALGQGPQFIFQYYREEENGRGNFPPRFSGLQFPNYSSELNVNALELDDSALYLCASSALRGQETQYFGPGTRLLVL.

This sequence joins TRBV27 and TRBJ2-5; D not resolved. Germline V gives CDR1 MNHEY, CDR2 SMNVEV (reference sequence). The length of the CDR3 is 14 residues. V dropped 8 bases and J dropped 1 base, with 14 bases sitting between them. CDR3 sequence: CASGSRWTQETQYF. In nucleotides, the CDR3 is TGTGCCAGCGGCTCCCGGTGGACCCAAGAGACCCAGTACTTC.

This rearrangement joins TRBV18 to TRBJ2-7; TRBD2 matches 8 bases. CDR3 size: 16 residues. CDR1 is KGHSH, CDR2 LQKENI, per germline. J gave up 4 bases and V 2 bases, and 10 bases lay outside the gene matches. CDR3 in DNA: TGTGCCAGCTCACCAGCAGCGGGAGCAACGGTGTACGAGCAGTACTTC. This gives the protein CASSPAAGATVYEQYF.

The DNA of the CDR3 is TGTGCCAGCAGCTGGGGGACAGGGCCCCAAGAGACCCAGTACTTC. Its translation is CASSWGTGPQETQYF. The rearrangement links TRBV5-8 to TRBJ2-5; 9 bases match TRBD1. The CDR3 extends over 15 amino acids. CDR1 and CDR2 (germline): SGHTS, YDEGEE. The trim removed 3 bases at V and 1 base at J, leaving 4 bases unmatched. Full variable domain (remainder filled in from reference TRBV5-8 and TRBJ2-5): EAGVTQSPTHLIKTRGQQATLRCSPISGHTSVYWYQQALGLGLQFLLWYDEGEERNRGNFPPRFSGRQFPNYSSELNVNALELEDSALYLCASSWGTGPQETQYFGPGTRLLVL.

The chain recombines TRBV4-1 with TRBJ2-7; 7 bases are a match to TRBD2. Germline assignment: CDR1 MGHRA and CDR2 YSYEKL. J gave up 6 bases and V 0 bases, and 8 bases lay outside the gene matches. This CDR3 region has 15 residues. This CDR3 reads CASSQDPAGSTEQYF. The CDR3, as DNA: TGCGCCAGCAGCCAAGATCCAGCGGGAAGTACCGAGCAGTACTTC.

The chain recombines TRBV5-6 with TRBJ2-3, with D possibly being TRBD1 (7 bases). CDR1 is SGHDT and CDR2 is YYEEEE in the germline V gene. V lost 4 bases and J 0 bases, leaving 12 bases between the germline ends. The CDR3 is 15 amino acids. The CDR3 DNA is TGTGCCAGCAGCCACAGGGGAGGTAGCACAGATACGCAGTATTTT. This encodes CASSHRGGSTDTQYF.

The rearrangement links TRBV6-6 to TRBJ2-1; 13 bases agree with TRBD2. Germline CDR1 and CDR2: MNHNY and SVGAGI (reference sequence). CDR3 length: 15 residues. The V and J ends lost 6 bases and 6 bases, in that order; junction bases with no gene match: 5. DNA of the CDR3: TGTGCCAGCAGCTCCGGGACTAGCGGGACCAATGAGCAGTTCTTC. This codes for CASSSGTSGTNEQFF.

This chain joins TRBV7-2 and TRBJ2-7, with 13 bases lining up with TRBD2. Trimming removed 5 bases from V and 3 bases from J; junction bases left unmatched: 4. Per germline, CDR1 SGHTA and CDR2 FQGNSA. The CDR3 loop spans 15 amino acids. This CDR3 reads CASSRTSGRNYEQYF. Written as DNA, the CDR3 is TGTGCCAGCAGCCGGACTAGCGGGAGAAACTACGAGCAGTACTTC.

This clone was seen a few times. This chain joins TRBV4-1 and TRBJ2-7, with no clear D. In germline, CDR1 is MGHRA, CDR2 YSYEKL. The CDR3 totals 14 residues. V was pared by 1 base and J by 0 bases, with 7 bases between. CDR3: CASSQVTLSYEQYF. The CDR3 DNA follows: TGCGCCAGCAGCCAAGTGACCCTCTCCTACGAGCAGTACTTC.

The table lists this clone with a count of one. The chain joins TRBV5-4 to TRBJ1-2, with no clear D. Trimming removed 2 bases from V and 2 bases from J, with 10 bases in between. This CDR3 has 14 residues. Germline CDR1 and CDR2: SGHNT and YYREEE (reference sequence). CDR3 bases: TGTGCCAGCAGCTTTTCTGGAGGGAACTATGGCTACACCTTC. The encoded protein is CASSFSGGNYGYTF.

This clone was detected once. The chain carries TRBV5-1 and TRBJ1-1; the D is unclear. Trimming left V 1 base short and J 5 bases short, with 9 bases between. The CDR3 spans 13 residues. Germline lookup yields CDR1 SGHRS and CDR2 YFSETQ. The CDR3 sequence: CASSLTPWTEAFF. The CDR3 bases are TGCGCCAGCAGCTTGACGCCGTGGACTGAAGCTTTCTTT.

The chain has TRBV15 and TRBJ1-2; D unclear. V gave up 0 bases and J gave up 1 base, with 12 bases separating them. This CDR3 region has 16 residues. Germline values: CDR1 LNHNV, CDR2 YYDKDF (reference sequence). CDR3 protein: CATSRDRARINYGYTF. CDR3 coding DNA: TGTGCCACCAGCAGAGATCGGGCACGGATTAACTATGGCTACACCTTC.

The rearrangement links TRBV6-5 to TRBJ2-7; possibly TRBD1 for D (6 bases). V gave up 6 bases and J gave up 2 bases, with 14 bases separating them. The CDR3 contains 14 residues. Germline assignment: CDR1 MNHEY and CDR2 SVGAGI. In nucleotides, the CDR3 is TGTGCCAGCAGACCCCGACAGGCGCCCTACGAGCAGTACTTC. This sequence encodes CASRPRQAPYEQYF.

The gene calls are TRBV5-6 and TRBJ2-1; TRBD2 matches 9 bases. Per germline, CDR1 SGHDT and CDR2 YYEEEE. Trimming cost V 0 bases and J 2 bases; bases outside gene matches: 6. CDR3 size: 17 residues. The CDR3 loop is CASSLDPSGVTYNEQFF. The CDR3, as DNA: TGTGCCAGCAGCTTGGATCCTAGCGGGGTTACCTACAATGAGCAGTTCTTC.

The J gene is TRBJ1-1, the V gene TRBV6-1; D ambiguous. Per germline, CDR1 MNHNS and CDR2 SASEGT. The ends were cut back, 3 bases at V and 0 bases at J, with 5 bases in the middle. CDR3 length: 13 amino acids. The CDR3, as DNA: TGTGCCAGCAGTGACCAACTGAACACTGAAGCTTTCTTT. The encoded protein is CASSDQLNTEAFF.

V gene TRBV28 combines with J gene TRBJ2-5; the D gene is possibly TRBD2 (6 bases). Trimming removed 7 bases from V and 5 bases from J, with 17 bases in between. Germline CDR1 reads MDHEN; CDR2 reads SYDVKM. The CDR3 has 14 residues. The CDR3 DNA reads TGTGCCAGCACCCATCGGGCGGGACTGGAGACCCAGTACTTC. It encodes CASTHRAGLETQYF.

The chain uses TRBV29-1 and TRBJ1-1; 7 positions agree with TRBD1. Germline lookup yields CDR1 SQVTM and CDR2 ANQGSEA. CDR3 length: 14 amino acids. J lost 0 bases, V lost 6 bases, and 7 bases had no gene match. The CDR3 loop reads CSVNRGFMNTEAFF. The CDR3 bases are TGCAGCGTAAACAGGGGTTTCATGAACACTGAAGCTTTCTTT. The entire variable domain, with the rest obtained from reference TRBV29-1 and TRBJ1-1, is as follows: SAVISQKPSRDICQRGTSLTIQCQVDSQVTMMFWYRQQPGQSLTLIATANQGSEATYESGFVIDKFPISRPNLTFSTLTVSNMSPEDSSIYLCSVNRGFMNTEAFFGQGTRLTVV.

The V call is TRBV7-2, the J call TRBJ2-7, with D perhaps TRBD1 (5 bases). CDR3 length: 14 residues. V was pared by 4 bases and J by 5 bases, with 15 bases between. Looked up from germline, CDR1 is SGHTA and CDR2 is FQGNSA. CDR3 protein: CASSWGRGSHEQYF. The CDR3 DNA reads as TGTGCCAGCAGCTGGGGAAGGGGTAGTCACGAGCAGTACTTC.

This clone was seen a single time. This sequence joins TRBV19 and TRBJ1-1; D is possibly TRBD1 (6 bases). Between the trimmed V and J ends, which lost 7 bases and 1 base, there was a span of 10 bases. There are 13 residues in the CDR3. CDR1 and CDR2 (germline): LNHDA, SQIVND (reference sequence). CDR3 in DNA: TGTGCCAGTAAAAAACAGGGGAACACTGAAGCTTTCTTT. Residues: CASKKQGNTEAFF.

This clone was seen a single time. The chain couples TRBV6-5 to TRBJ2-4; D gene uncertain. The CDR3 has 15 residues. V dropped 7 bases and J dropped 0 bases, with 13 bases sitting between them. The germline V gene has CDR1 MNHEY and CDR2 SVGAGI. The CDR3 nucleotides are TGTGCCAGCACCCCCGGGTCCTTAGCCAAAAACATTCAGTACTTC. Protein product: CASTPGSLAKNIQYF.

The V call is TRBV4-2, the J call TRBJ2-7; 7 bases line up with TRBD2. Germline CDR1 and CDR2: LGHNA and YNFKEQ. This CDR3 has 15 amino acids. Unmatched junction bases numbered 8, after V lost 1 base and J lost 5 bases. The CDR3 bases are TGTGCCAGCAGCCAAGGGGGCGGGAGAGCCCACGAGCAGTACTTC. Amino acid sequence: CASSQGGGRAHEQYF.

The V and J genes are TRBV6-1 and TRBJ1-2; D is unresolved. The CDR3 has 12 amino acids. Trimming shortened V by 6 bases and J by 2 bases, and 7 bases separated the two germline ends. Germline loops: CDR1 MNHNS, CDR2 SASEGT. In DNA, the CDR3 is TGTGCCAGCAGCCCCAGGAACTATGGCTACACCTTC. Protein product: CASSPRNYGYTF.

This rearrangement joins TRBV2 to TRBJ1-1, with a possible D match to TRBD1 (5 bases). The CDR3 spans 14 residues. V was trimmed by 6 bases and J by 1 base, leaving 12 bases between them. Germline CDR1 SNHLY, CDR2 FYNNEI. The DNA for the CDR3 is TGTGCCAGCAGGATTGGGGCGGAGAACACTGAAGCTTTCTTT. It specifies CASRIGAENTEAFF.

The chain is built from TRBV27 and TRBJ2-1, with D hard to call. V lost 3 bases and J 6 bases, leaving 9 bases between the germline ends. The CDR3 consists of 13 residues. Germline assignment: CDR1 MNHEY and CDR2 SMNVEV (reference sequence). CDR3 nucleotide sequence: TGTGCCAGCAGTTTGGCCCTCGTCAATGAGCAGTTCTTC. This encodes CASSLALVNEQFF.